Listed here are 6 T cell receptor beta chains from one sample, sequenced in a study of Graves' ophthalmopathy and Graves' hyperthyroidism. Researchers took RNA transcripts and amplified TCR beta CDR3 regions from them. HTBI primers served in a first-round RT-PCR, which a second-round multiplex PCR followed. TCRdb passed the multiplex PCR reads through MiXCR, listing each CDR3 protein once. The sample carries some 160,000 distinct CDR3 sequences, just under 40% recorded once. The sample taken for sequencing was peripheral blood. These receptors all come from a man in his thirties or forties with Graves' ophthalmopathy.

This chain's CDR3 is CAIMVQPNTEAFF. The CDR3, as DNA: TGTGCCATCATGGTACAACCGAACACTGAAGCTTTCTTT. The rearrangement links TRBV10-3 to TRBJ1-1; D is unresolved. Germline CDR1 and CDR2: ENHRY and SYGVKD. The CDR3 is 13 amino acids. V lost 7 bases and J lost 1, with 10 bases in between.

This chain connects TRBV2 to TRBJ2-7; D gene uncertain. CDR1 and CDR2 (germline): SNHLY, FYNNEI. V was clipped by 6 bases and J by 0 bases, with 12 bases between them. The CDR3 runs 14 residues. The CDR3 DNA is TGTGCCAGCAGCATAGGGTTGGACTCCTACGAGCAGTACTTC. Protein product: CASSIGLDSYEQYF. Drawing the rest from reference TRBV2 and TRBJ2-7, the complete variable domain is EPEVTQTPSHQVTQMGQEVILRCVPISNHLYFYWYRQILGQKVEFLVSFYNNEISEKSEIFDDQFSVERPDGSNFTLKIRSTKLEDSAMYFCASSIGLDSYEQYFGPGTRLTVT.

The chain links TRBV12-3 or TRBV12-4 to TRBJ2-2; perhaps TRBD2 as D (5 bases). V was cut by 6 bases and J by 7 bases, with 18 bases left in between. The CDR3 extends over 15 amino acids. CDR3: CASSLPKGEHGELFF. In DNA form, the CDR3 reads TGTGCCAGCAGCTTACCCAAGGGAGAGCACGGGGAGCTGTTTTTT.

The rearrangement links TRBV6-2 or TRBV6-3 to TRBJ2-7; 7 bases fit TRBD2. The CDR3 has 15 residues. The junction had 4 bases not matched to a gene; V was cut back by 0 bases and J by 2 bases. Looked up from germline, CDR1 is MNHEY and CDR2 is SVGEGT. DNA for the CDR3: TGTGCCAGCAGTTACTCCCTAGCGGTGACCTACGAGCAGTACTTC. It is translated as CASSYSLAVTYEQYF.

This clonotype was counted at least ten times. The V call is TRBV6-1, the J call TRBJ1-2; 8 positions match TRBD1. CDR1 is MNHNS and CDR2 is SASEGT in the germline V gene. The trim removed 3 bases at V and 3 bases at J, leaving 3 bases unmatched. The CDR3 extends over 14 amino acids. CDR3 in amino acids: CASSDGTGHYGYTF. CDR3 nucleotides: TGTGCCAGCAGTGATGGGACAGGCCACTATGGCTACACCTTC.

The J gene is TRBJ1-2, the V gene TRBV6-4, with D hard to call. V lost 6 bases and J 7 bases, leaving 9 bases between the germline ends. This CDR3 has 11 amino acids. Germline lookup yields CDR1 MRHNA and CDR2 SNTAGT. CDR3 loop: CASRNKGGYTF. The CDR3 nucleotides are TGTGCCAGCAGGAACAAAGGTGGCTACACCTTC.